This TCR beta chain came from a study of cytomegalovirus exposure and HLA in healthy donors. Points from the study as a whole: Using a false discovery rate of 0.05, a later analysis showed that 16,000 or so TCR beta sequences were associated with HLA alleles. One later analysis reportedly identified an Asian-associated ancestry cluster that showed fewer N-insertions than the approximately 670-donor mean. Cytomegalovirus-associated TCR beta chains were listed, numbering around 150.

The PCR contained 60 Vbeta and 13 Jbeta primers. TCRdb's copy holds only in-frame clones and misses some; the assay was immunoSEQ multiplex PCR. The data show 130,000 to 150,000 clones, and the top ten clones hold around 0.96%. Trimming cost V 0 bases and J 1 base, with 6 bases left between them. Germline loops: CDR1 GTSNPN, CDR2 SVGIG (reference sequence). CDR3 size: 13 residues. Worth noting for this clone: Antigen specificity is unknown.

This chain uses TRBV30 with TRBJ1-1; unclear D gene. The TCR originated in a male donor in good health and CMV-seronegative. Sample: PBMCs. The CDR3 sequence is CAWSVGGNTEAFF. The DNA for the CDR3 is TGTGCCTGGAGTGTGGGAGGGAACACTGAAGCTTTCTTT. Supplemented by reference TRBV30 and TRBJ1-1, the full variable domain reads SQTIHQWPATLVQPVGSPLSLECTVEGTSNPNLYWYRQAAGRGLQLLFYSVGIGQISSEVPQNLSASRPQDRQFILSSKKLLLSDSGFYLCAWSVGGNTEAFFGQGTRLTVV.